One and the same sample provided the 25 T cell receptor beta chains below, sequenced in a study of blood T cells in healthy people across ages (dated by TCRdb to the mid-2010s). Library generation was performed with 5' RACE. The run used an Illumina HiSeq 2500. A second PCR of about 6 to 12 cycles was performed with a sample-barcoded 5' primer and a J-beta primer mix. The public reads were quality trimmed at Q25 with fastp and then assembled into clones with MiXCR by TCRdb, keeping productive beta chains. Entries that share a CDR3 protein sequence are merged under the most common genes and DNA. The sample table records about a million distinct CDR3 sequences; roughly 52% of these occur just once. The ten top clones hold around 15% of the sample. The sample comprised blood. The receptors stem from a man younger than 45 in good health.

This clonotype was observed a few times. The chain links TRBV6-5 to TRBJ2-3, with D hard to call. The CDR3 runs 10 residues. The V and J ends lost 7 bases and 6 bases respectively, with 5 bases between them. The germline gives CDR1 MNHEY, CDR2 SVGAGI. Here the CDR3 reads CASTTDTQYF. CDR3 DNA sequence: TGTGCCAGCACTACCGATACGCAGTATTTT.

The rearrangement links TRBV27 to TRBJ2-5, with D perhaps being TRBD1 or TRBD2 (6 bases each). Germline CDR1 and CDR2: MNHEY and SMNVEV (reference sequence). This CDR3 has 16 residues. Trimming took off 3 bases at V and 11 bases at J, with 25 bases between the two ends. CDR3 bases: TGTGCCAGCAGTTTTGCGACGGGGGCCAACTACAATGAGCAGTACTTC. It codes for CASSFATGANYNEQYF.

The chain is built from TRBV29-1 and TRBJ2-3, with D maybe TRBD2 (6 bases). CDR1 is SQVTM and CDR2 is ANQGSEA in the germline V gene. CDR3 length equals 15 residues. V was pared by 1 base and J by 2 bases, with 13 bases between. The DNA for the CDR3 is TGCAGCGTTGAAGTGAATGGGGGGTTCACAGATACGCAGTATTTT. Protein: CSVEVNGGFTDTQYF.

V and J are TRBV12-3 or TRBV12-4 and TRBJ2-2; D possibly uses TRBD1 or TRBD2 (5 bases each). The CDR3 contains 14 residues. Trimming took off 7 bases at V and 4 bases at J, with 13 bases between the two ends. CDR3 in amino acids: CASTLGPGTGELFF. For the CDR3, the DNA is TGTGCCAGCACCTTGGGACCGGGCACCGGGGAGCTGTTTTTT.

The chain employs TRBV7-2 and TRBJ1-2, with TRBD1 as a possible D gene (5 bases). The CDR3 is 14 amino acids. Germline CDR1 and CDR2: SGHTA and FQGNSA. Between the trimmed V and J ends, which lost 5 bases and 8 bases, there was a span of 18 bases. CDR3 residues: CASSVGAAEGGYTF. CDR3 nucleotides: TGTGCCAGCAGCGTCGGGGCGGCGGAAGGAGGCTACACCTTC.

This clonotype showed up just a few times. The CDR3 DNA reads TGTGCCAGCAGTCTGGGACAGGGGGCGCGAAAACTGTTTTTT. Its translation: CASSLGQGARKLFF. The chain couples TRBV28 to TRBJ1-4, with TRBD1 matching 12 bases. The CDR3 contains 14 residues. V trimming: 5 bases; J trimming: 10 bases; junction bases outside the gene matches: 5. Germline assignment: CDR1 MDHEN and CDR2 SYDVKM.

V is TRBV7-2 and J is TRBJ1-5, with D unclear. V lost 2 bases and J 0 bases, leaving 8 bases between the germline ends. This CDR3 contains 15 residues. Germline V CDR1 and CDR2: SGHTA, FQGNSA. The CDR3 protein is CASSLTWNSNQPQHF. In DNA, the CDR3 is TGTGCCAGCAGCTTAACGTGGAATAGCAATCAGCCCCAGCATTTT.

This clonotype appeared a few times. The rearrangement links TRBV4-1 to TRBJ2-5; 7 bases are shared with TRBD1. V was pared by 6 bases and J by 1 base, with 17 bases of the junction left unmatched. CDR1 and CDR2 from the germline V gene are MGHRA and YSYEKL. The CDR3 is made up of 18 amino acids. DNA for the CDR3: TGCGCCAGCAGTCAAACCCCCGGGGACAGTCAATTCCAAGAGACCCAGTACTTC. Translating gives CASSQTPGDSQFQETQYF.

The chain carries TRBV20-1 and TRBJ2-7; D is ambiguous. Trimming took off 5 bases at V and 2 bases at J, with 7 bases between the two ends. CDR1 is DFQATT, CDR2 SNEGSKA, per germline (reference sequence). The CDR3 is 11 amino acids. CDR3 loop: CSALNTYEQYF. The CDR3 DNA sequence: TGCAGTGCTCTGAACACCTACGAGCAGTACTTC.

The chain uses TRBV29-1 and TRBJ2-5, with 8 bases fitting TRBD1. The germline V gene encodes CDR1 SQVTM and CDR2 ANQGSEA. The V and J ends lost 7 bases and 4 bases, in that order; junction bases with no gene match: 5. The CDR3 is 12 residues long. CDR3 sequence reads: CSANRGSETQYF. The CDR3 DNA sequence: TGCAGCGCCAACAGGGGGTCAGAGACCCAGTACTTC. The variable domain in full, completed from reference TRBV29-1 and TRBJ2-5, reads SAVISQKPSRDICQRGTSLTIQCQVDSQVTMMFWYRQQPGQSLTLIATANQGSEATYESGFVIDKFPISRPNLTFSTLTVSNMSPEDSSIYLCSANRGSETQYFGPGTRLLVL.

The rearrangement uses TRBV27 and TRBJ1-5, with D hard to call. Trimming took 0 bases from V and 6 from J, leaving 9 bases between them. The CDR3 consists of 14 residues. CDR1 and CDR2 from the germline V gene are MNHEY and SMNVEV (reference sequence). The CDR3 bases are TGTGCCAGCAGTTTATCGGCCCAAGGTCAGCCCCAGCATTTT. Its translation: CASSLSAQGQPQHF.

V gene TRBV7-9 combines with J gene TRBJ1-1; D gene ambiguous. The CDR3 totals 14 residues. The germline V and J ends were trimmed by 3 bases and 1 base, with 9 bases remaining between them. Germline loops: CDR1 SEHNR, CDR2 FQNEAQ (reference sequence). CDR3 residues: CASSFGSANTEAFF. CDR3 DNA: TGTGCCAGCAGCTTCGGGTCTGCGAACACTGAAGCTTTCTTT.

The chain joins TRBV28 to TRBJ2-5; TRBD2 matches at 8 bases. Germline V gene lookup returns CDR1 MDHEN and CDR2 SYDVKM. The CDR3 is 16 amino acids. V shed 2 bases and J 4 bases; nucleotides not matched to a gene: 9. For the CDR3, the DNA is TGTGCCAGCAGTTTAACGGTTGAAGCGGGGGTAGAGACCCAGTACTTC. Protein product: CASSLTVEAGVETQYF. Full variable domain (rest looked up from reference TRBV28 and TRBJ2-5): DVKVTQSSRYLVKRTGEKVFLECVQDMDHENMFWYRQDPGLGLRLIYFSYDVKMKEKGDIPEGYSVSREKKERFSLILESASTNQTSMYLCASSLTVEAGVETQYFGPGTRLLVL.

This clonotype was found a few times. This chain uses TRBV3-1 with TRBJ1-3; D is undetermined. CDR1 is LGHDT and CDR2 is YNNKEL in the germline V gene (reference sequence). Between the trimmed V and J ends, which lost 4 bases and 0 bases, there was a span of 10 bases. The CDR3 is 15 amino acids. The CDR3 region has the DNA TGTGCCAGCAGCCCCCCCCGGTACTCTGGAAACACCATATATTTT. Amino acid sequence: CASSPPRYSGNTIYF. Filled out from reference TRBV3-1 and TRBJ1-3, the complete variable domain reads DTAVSQTPKYLVTQMGNDKSIKCEQNLGHDTMYWYKQDSKKFLKIMFSYNNKELIINETVPNRFSPKSPDKAHLNLHINSLELGDSAVYFCASSPPRYSGNTIYFGEGSWLTVV.

The V call is TRBV7-3, the J call TRBJ2-3; 13 bases align to TRBD2. In germline, CDR1 is SGHTA, CDR2 FQGTGA. The V segment lost 2 bases and the J segment 4 bases; nucleotides outside the gene matches: 3. The CDR3 totals 16 residues. The CDR3, as DNA: TGTGCCAGCAGCTTATACGGGACTAGCGGGGCAGATACGCAGTATTTT. It codes for CASSLYGTSGADTQYF.

J is TRBJ2-7 and V is TRBV29-1; 8 bases match TRBD1. J lost 3 bases, V lost 3 bases, and 13 bases had no gene match. There are 16 residues in the CDR3. CDR1 and CDR2 (germline): SQVTM, ANQGSEA. CDR3 loop: CSVEVQGEKTFYEQYF. Written as DNA, the CDR3 is TGCAGCGTTGAGGTACAGGGGGAGAAAACATTCTACGAGCAGTACTTC.

This chain links TRBV7-2 with TRBJ2-4, with D perhaps matching TRBD1 or TRBD2 (7 bases each). Deletions cut 5 bases from V and 3 bases from J, with 17 bases between. CDR3 size: 16 residues. CDR1 is SGHTA and CDR2 is FQGNSA in the germline V gene. CDR3 loop: CASSPWEGAVKNIQYF. Written as DNA, the CDR3 is TGTGCCAGCAGCCCTTGGGAGGGGGCGGTCAAAAACATTCAGTACTTC.

This chain joins TRBV25-1 and TRBJ1-2; 7 bases line up with TRBD1. This CDR3 is 15 amino acids long. Trimming cost V 3 bases and J 2 bases; bases outside gene matches: 6. The germline V gene has CDR1 MGHDK and CDR2 SYGVNS. The CDR3, as DNA: TGTGCCAGCAGTGACCTCGACAGGGAGAACTATGGCTACACCTTC. Amino acid sequence: CASSDLDRENYGYTF.

CDR3 region: CAISESSGEAFF. The DNA of the CDR3 is TGTGCCATCAGTGAGAGCAGCGGTGAAGCTTTCTTT. The chain uses TRBV10-3 and TRBJ1-1; D is uncertain. The germline gives CDR1 ENHRY, CDR2 SYGVKD. The CDR3 consists of 12 residues. Trimming took off 2 bases at V and 7 bases at J, with 8 bases between the two ends.

The chain carries TRBV11-2 and TRBJ2-2; D call uncertain. Germline V lookup: CDR1 SGHAT, CDR2 FQNNGV. This CDR3 has 12 residues. V lost 6 bases to trimming and J lost 5 bases, with 7 bases between them. The CDR3 sequence: CASRRITGELFF. For the CDR3, the DNA is TGTGCCAGCAGGAGAATAACCGGGGAGCTGTTTTTT.

This clonotype was picked up many times. The chain is built from TRBV29-1 and TRBJ2-7; the D is unclear. There are 10 residues in the CDR3. Trimming took 4 bases from V and 6 from J, leaving 7 bases between them. CDR1 SQVTM and CDR2 ANQGSEA come from the germline V gene. The CDR3 nucleotides read TGCAGCGTTGGATCAGGCGAGCAGTACTTC. Protein sequence: CSVGSGEQYF.

In DNA form, the CDR3 reads TGTGCCAGCAGTTACTCGGGGGTTCCACGTGAGACCCAGTACTTC. Translation gives CASSYSGVPRETQYF. This chain joins TRBV6-5 and TRBJ2-5; either TRBD1 or TRBD2 may fit D (5 bases each). The CDR3 loop spans 15 amino acids. Trimming took off 0 bases at V and 5 bases at J, with 13 bases between the two ends. CDR1 and CDR2 (germline): MNHEY, SVGAGI.

The V gene is TRBV20-1, the J gene TRBJ2-1; no clear D gene. The V end lost 5 bases, the J end lost 5 bases, and 28 bases lay between the germline ends. The length of the CDR3 is 18 residues. CDR1 is DFQATT and CDR2 is SNEGSKA in the germline V gene (reference sequence). This CDR3 reads CSAFDWLPSPGFDNEQFF. The CDR3 nucleotides read TGCAGTGCTTTTGACTGGCTACCCTCCCCTGGGTTCGACAATGAGCAGTTCTTC.

J is TRBJ2-2 and V is TRBV20-1, with D hard to call. Germline values: CDR1 DFQATT, CDR2 SNEGSKA (reference sequence). This CDR3 region has 12 residues. Trimming shortened V by 3 bases and J by 5 bases, and 7 bases separated the two germline ends. CDR3 residues: CSASPGTGELFF. The DNA of the CDR3 is TGCAGTGCTAGCCCCGGGACCGGGGAGCTGTTTTTT.

The chain employs TRBV5-4 and TRBJ1-6; a possible D gene is TRBD1 (6 bases). This CDR3 comprises 18 residues. Trimming cost V 6 bases and J 0 bases, with 19 bases left between them. The germline V gene encodes CDR1 SGHNT and CDR2 YYREEE (reference sequence). The CDR3 spells CASNRQGTISSYNSPLHF. CDR3 DNA sequence: TGTGCCAGCAACCGCCAGGGGACAATAAGCTCCTATAATTCACCCCTCCACTTT.